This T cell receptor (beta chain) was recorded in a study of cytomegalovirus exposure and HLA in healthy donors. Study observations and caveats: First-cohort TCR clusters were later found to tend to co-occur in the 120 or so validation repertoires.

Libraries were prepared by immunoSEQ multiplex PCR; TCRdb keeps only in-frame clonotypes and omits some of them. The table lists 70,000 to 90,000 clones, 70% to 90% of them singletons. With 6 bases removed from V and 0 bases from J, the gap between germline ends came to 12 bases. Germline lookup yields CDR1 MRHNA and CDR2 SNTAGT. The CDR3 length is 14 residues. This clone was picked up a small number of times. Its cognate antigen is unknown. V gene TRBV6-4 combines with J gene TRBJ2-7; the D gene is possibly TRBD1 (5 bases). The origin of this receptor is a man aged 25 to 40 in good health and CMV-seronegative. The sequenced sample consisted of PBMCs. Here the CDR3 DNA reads TGTGCCAGCAGCCCAGACCAGGGCTCCTACGAGCAGTACTTC. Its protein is CASSPDQGSYEQYF.